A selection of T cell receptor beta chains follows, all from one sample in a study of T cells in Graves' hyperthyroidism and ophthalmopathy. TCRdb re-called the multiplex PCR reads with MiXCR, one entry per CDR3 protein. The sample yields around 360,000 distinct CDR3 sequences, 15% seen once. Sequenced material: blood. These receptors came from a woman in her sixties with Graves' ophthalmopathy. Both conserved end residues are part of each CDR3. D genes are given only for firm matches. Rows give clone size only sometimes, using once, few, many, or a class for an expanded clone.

CDR3 DNA: TGTGCCAGCAGCCAGACTAGCGGGAGTGAGACCCAGTACTTC
CDR3 protein: CASSQTSGSETQYF
CDR3 length: 14
clone size: many
V gene: TRBV3-1
D gene: TRBD2
J gene: TRBJ2-5

CDR3 DNA: TGCGCCAGCAGCCAGGGACAGGGGGCCTCAGATACGCAGTATTTT
CDR3 protein: CASSQGQGASDTQYF
CDR3 length: 15
clone size: NA
V gene: TRBV4-1
D gene: TRBD1
J gene: TRBJ2-3

CDR3 DNA: TGTGCCAGCAGCCAAGGACTAGTCCTTTACGAGCAGTACTTC
CDR3 protein: CASSQGLVLYEQYF
CDR3 length: 14
clone size: many
V gene: TRBV5-5
D gene: TRBD2
J gene: TRBJ2-7

CDR3 DNA: TGTGCCAGCAGATCGTTTGGGGGGCGTTCAGATACGCAGTATTTT
CDR3 protein: CASRSFGGRSDTQYF
CDR3 length: 15
clone size: many
V gene: TRBV28
D gene: NA
J gene: TRBJ2-3

CDR3 DNA: TGTGCCATCAAGGGTGGCCCTAACTATGGCTACACCTTC
CDR3 protein: CAIKGGPNYGYTF
CDR3 length: 13
clone size: NA
V gene: TRBV10-3
D gene: NA
J gene: TRBJ1-2

CDR3 DNA: TGCAGTGCTACGGGCGGGGCTCAGCCCCAGCATTTT
CDR3 protein: CSATGGAQPQHF
CDR3 length: 12
clone size: many
V gene: TRBV20-1
D gene: NA
J gene: TRBJ1-5

CDR3 DNA: TGCGCCAGCAGAAGACTAGCGGGGACGAACACCGGGGAGCTGTTTTTT
CDR3 protein: CASRRLAGTNTGELFF
CDR3 length: 16
clone size: many
V gene: TRBV5-1
D gene: TRBD2
J gene: TRBJ2-2

CDR3 DNA: TGTGCCAGCAGTTACCCTGGGCAGACGCGGGAGACCCAGTACTTC
CDR3 protein: CASSYPGQTRETQYF
CDR3 length: 15
clone size: NA
V gene: TRBV6-5
D gene: NA
J gene: TRBJ2-5

CDR3 DNA: TGTGCCAGCAGTGCCCCCCGGGGAGACAGGGTAGTGGGCACAGATACGCAGTATTTT
CDR3 protein: CASSAPRGDRVVGTDTQYF
CDR3 length: 19
clone size: NA
V gene: TRBV25-1
D gene: TRBD1
J gene: TRBJ2-3

CDR3 DNA: TGTGCCAGCAGCTTACCCAGGGGCTCGGCTAACTATGGCTACACCTTC
CDR3 protein: CASSLPRGSANYGYTF
CDR3 length: 16
clone size: many
V gene: TRBV7-9
D gene: NA
J gene: TRBJ1-2

CDR3 DNA: TGTGCCAGCAGTCGAGACACGGGAGAAGACTACGAGCAGTACTTC
CDR3 protein: CASSRDTGEDYEQYF
CDR3 length: 15
clone size: few
V gene: TRBV12-3/TRBV12-4
D gene: NA
J gene: TRBJ2-7

CDR3 DNA: TGTGCCAGCAGCCCAAAGAACGGCACCGGGGAGCTGTTTTTT
CDR3 protein: CASSPKNGTGELFF
CDR3 length: 14
clone size: many
V gene: TRBV7-2
D gene: NA
J gene: TRBJ2-2

CDR3 DNA: TGTGCCAGCAGCATTTTAGGCTCCTACAATGAGCAGTTCTTC
CDR3 protein: CASSILGSYNEQFF
CDR3 length: 14
clone size: many
V gene: TRBV6-1
D gene: NA
J gene: TRBJ2-1

CDR3 DNA: TGTGCCAGCAGCTTGATCCTTTCTGGTGGGACAGATACGCAGTATTTT
CDR3 protein: CASSLILSGGTDTQYF
CDR3 length: 16
clone size: many
V gene: TRBV5-8
D gene: NA
J gene: TRBJ2-3

CDR3 DNA: TGTGCCAGCTCCTGGTCCCGGGGGAGCTACGAGCAGTACTTC
CDR3 protein: CASSWSRGSYEQYF
CDR3 length: 14
clone size: NA
V gene: TRBV2
D gene: NA
J gene: TRBJ2-7

CDR3 DNA: TGCGCCAGCAGCTTGCCCGGGGCCTACGAGCAGTACTTC
CDR3 protein: CASSLPGAYEQYF
CDR3 length: 13
clone size: NA
V gene: TRBV5-1
D gene: NA
J gene: TRBJ2-7

CDR3 DNA: TGTGCCAGCAGTTGGACGGCTAATGAAAAACTGTTTTTT
CDR3 protein: CASSWTANEKLFF
CDR3 length: 13
clone size: NA
V gene: TRBV12-3/TRBV12-4
D gene: NA
J gene: TRBJ1-4

CDR3 DNA: TGTGCCAGCATGCGGATATTCACAGATACGCAGTATTTT
CDR3 protein: CASMRIFTDTQYF
CDR3 length: 13
clone size: NA
V gene: TRBV5-6
D gene: NA
J gene: TRBJ2-3

CDR3 DNA: TGTGCCAGCAGTTTATCGGCACCTGGGGCCAACGTCCTGACTTTC
CDR3 protein: CASSLSAPGANVLTF
CDR3 length: 15
clone size: many
V gene: TRBV28
D gene: NA
J gene: TRBJ2-6

CDR3 DNA: TGTGCCAGCTCCCCCCGGGACCGGACAGATACGCAGTATTTT
CDR3 protein: CASSPRDRTDTQYF
CDR3 length: 14
clone size: many
V gene: TRBV6-1
D gene: NA
J gene: TRBJ2-3

CDR3 DNA: TGTGCCAGCAGACCCCGCGGGACTAGCGGAACCTACGAGCAGTACTTC
CDR3 protein: CASRPRGTSGTYEQYF
CDR3 length: 16
clone size: many
V gene: TRBV27
D gene: TRBD2
J gene: TRBJ2-7

CDR3 DNA: TGCAGCGTTGGCACTAAGGGAGGGGCTGAGCAGTTCTTC
CDR3 protein: CSVGTKGGAEQFF
CDR3 length: 13
clone size: NA
V gene: TRBV29-1
D gene: TRBD2
J gene: TRBJ2-1

CDR3 DNA: TGTGCCAGCAGTACCGCCTCAGTGTACACCTTC
CDR3 protein: CASSTASVYTF
CDR3 length: 11
clone size: few
V gene: TRBV6-1
D gene: NA
J gene: TRBJ1-2

CDR3 DNA: TGCGCCAGCAGCGAAACAGGGGGCGCCGACTATGGCTACACCTTC
CDR3 protein: CASSETGGADYGYTF
CDR3 length: 15
clone size: NA
V gene: TRBV5-1
D gene: TRBD1
J gene: TRBJ1-2

CDR3 DNA: TGTGCCAGCAGTGAAGAGTTTCAAGATACGCAGTATTTT
CDR3 protein: CASSEEFQDTQYF
CDR3 length: 13
clone size: many
V gene: TRBV2
D gene: NA
J gene: TRBJ2-3

CDR3 DNA: TGCGCCAGCAGTGGGACTAGCGGTCTTTACGAGCAGTACTTC
CDR3 protein: CASSGTSGLYEQYF
CDR3 length: 14
clone size: NA
V gene: TRBV10-2
D gene: TRBD2
J gene: TRBJ2-7

CDR3 DNA: TGTGCCAGCAGTTTAGGCGTCACCGTCTCCTACAATGAGCAGTTCTTC
CDR3 protein: CASSLGVTVSYNEQFF
CDR3 length: 16
clone size: many
V gene: TRBV28
D gene: NA
J gene: TRBJ2-1

CDR3 DNA: TGTGCCAGCAGTCGTACCTCCTTACACTCTGGGGCCAACGTCCTGACTTTC
CDR3 protein: CASSRTSLHSGANVLTF
CDR3 length: 17
clone size: few
V gene: TRBV28
D gene: NA
J gene: TRBJ2-6

CDR3 DNA: TGCGCCAGCAGCTGGACCCGGGACAGGGGAGGCGAGCAGTACTTC
CDR3 protein: CASSWTRDRGGEQYF
CDR3 length: 15
clone size: many
V gene: TRBV5-1
D gene: TRBD1
J gene: TRBJ2-7

CDR3 DNA: TGCAGTGCTAGGGGACAGGGGGGAGCCAAAAACATTCGGTACTTC
CDR3 protein: CSARGQGGAKNIRYF
CDR3 length: 15
clone size: few
V gene: TRBV20-1
D gene: TRBD1
J gene: TRBJ2-4

CDR3 DNA: TGTGCCAGCAGGGGCAGGGTGGGCACTGAAGCTTTCTTT
CDR3 protein: CASRGRVGTEAFF
CDR3 length: 13
clone size: many
V gene: TRBV28
D gene: NA
J gene: TRBJ1-1

CDR3 DNA: TGCAGTGCTACGGCCTCTGGCACCGGGGAGCTGTTTTTT
CDR3 protein: CSATASGTGELFF
CDR3 length: 13
clone size: few
V gene: TRBV20-1
D gene: NA
J gene: TRBJ2-2

CDR3 DNA: TGTGCCAGCAGCGTAGGGGGAGGGGGCTCACCCCTCCACTTT
CDR3 protein: CASSVGGGGSPLHF
CDR3 length: 14
clone size: NA
V gene: TRBV9
D gene: TRBD1
J gene: TRBJ1-6

CDR3 DNA: TGTGCCAGCTCACCACCGGCAGGCTCCTACGAGCAGTACTTC
CDR3 protein: CASSPPAGSYEQYF
CDR3 length: 14
clone size: few
V gene: TRBV18
D gene: NA
J gene: TRBJ2-7

CDR3 DNA: TGCGCCAGCAGCTGGCTCGGGATCATGGAGGAGACCCAGTACTTC
CDR3 protein: CASSWLGIMEETQYF
CDR3 length: 15
clone size: NA
V gene: TRBV5-1
D gene: NA
J gene: TRBJ2-5